Below are 15 T cell receptor beta chains sequenced from a single sample in a study of T-cell reconstitution after alpha-beta-depleted transplantation in children. TCRbeta library construction was performed incorporating unique molecular identifiers. TCRdb re-derived calls from the PCR reads in MiXCR, one entry per CDR3 protein. Among around 480,000 distinct CDR3 sequences listed, approximately 32% were seen once. The sequences come from PBMCs from the stem cell graft donor, collected from the stem cell graft. Receptors were obtained from a human donor who donated a stem cell graft to a child with aplastic anemia.

The V call is TRBV6-6, the J call TRBJ1-4; no reliable D call. CDR1 MNHNY and CDR2 SVGAGI come from the germline V gene (reference sequence). CDR3 length equals 13 residues. Trimming shortened V by 4 bases and J by 7 bases, and 10 bases separated the two germline ends. For the CDR3, the DNA is TGTGCCAGCAGTTGGCAAGGAGGTGAAAAACTGTTTTTT. Translating gives CASSWQGGEKLFF.

The V gene is TRBV5-5, the J gene TRBJ2-3, with D unresolved. The germline gives CDR1 SGHKS, CDR2 YYEKEE (reference sequence). This CDR3 region has 14 residues. The V end lost 1 base, the J end lost 2 bases, and 8 bases lay between the germline ends. The CDR3: CASSLRRPTDTQYF. The DNA for the CDR3 is TGTGCCAGCAGCTTGAGGCGACCCACAGATACGCAGTATTTT.

This clonotype was counted a few times. J is TRBJ1-2 and V is TRBV29-1, with D perhaps matching TRBD1 (5 bases). CDR3 length equals 14 residues. Germline V gene sequence: CDR1 SQVTM, CDR2 ANQGSEA. Trimming took off 7 bases at V and 8 bases at J, with 23 bases between the two ends. Here the CDR3 reads CSANRELQGGGYTF. The CDR3 coding sequence is TGCAGCGCCAACCGAGAGCTTCAGGGCGGAGGCTACACCTTC. The full variable domain, completed using reference TRBV29-1 and TRBJ1-2, is SAVISQKPSRDICQRGTSLTIQCQVDSQVTMMFWYRQQPGQSLTLIATANQGSEATYESGFVIDKFPISRPNLTFSTLTVSNMSPEDSSIYLCSANRELQGGGYTFGSGTRLTVV.

This chain connects TRBV29-1 to TRBJ2-4, with TRBD2 as a possible D gene (5 bases). Trimming removed 0 bases at V and 0 bases at J, with 12 bases between. Germline V CDR1 and CDR2: SQVTM, ANQGSEA. The length of the CDR3 is 16 residues. CDR3 amino acids: CSVEDRGHRAKNIQYF. CDR3 DNA sequence: TGCAGCGTTGAAGATCGAGGGCATCGAGCCAAAAACATTCAGTACTTC.

The rearrangement joins TRBV19 to TRBJ2-1; D is unresolved. Germline values: CDR1 LNHDA, CDR2 SQIVND (reference sequence). CDR3 length: 13 residues. V was pared by 3 bases and J by 15 bases, with 18 bases between. CDR3 bases: TGTGCCAGTAGTATCGGTGGGGTCGGTAGTCCGTTCTTC. Protein sequence: CASSIGGVGSPFF.

This rearrangement joins TRBV12-3 or TRBV12-4 to TRBJ1-4, with D unclear. The CDR3 length is 15 residues. V was trimmed by 6 bases and J by 4 bases, leaving 15 bases between them. CDR3 sequence: CASSLSRVLNEKLFF. The CDR3 nucleotides read TGTGCCAGCAGCCTTTCTAGAGTCCTTAATGAAAAACTGTTTTTT.

Only a few counts were recorded for this clonotype. The chain recombines TRBV7-8 with TRBJ2-6, with TRBD1 matching over 7 bases. CDR1 and CDR2 from the germline V gene are SGHVS and FQNEAQ. V shed 4 bases, J shed 0 bases, and the junction held 15 bases outside the gene matches. The CDR3 runs 20 residues. The CDR3 DNA reads TGTGCCAGCAGCTCCCAGGTGGGGGACAGCTTCCTCTCTGGGGCCAACGTCCTGACTTTC. Residues: CASSSQVGDSFLSGANVLTF.

This clonotype has just a few counts. The rearrangement links TRBV18 to TRBJ1-1; 7 positions match TRBD1. CDR3 size: 16 residues. Germline-derived CDR1 and CDR2 are KGHSH and LQKENI. Unmatched junction bases numbered 6, after V lost 2 bases and J lost 0 bases. CDR3 coding DNA: TGTGCCAGCTCACCAAACTCGGGACAGATGAACACTGAAGCTTTCTTT. It is translated as CASSPNSGQMNTEAFF.

V gene TRBV5-1 combines with J gene TRBJ2-5, with 8 bases fitting TRBD1. The CDR3 totals 15 residues. The J segment lost 5 bases and the V segment lost 4 bases, leaving 10 bases of the junction unmatched. Germline CDR1 and CDR2: SGHRS and YFSETQ. The CDR3 loop reads CASSPGDRIYETQYF. The CDR3 DNA reads TGCGCCAGCAGCCCCGGGGACAGGATATACGAGACCCAGTACTTC.

The CDR3 DNA is TGCGCCAGCAGCTTGGGGACCCTGCTCTCTGGGGCCAACGTCCTGACTTTC. Its translation: CASSLGTLLSGANVLTF. The J gene is TRBJ2-6, the V gene TRBV5-1, with D unclear. Germline V gene sequence: CDR1 SGHRS, CDR2 YFSETQ. Trimming pared 0 bases from V and 0 bases from J, leaving 10 bases between. CDR3 size: 17 residues.

This clonotype was detected only a few times. The chain joins TRBV5-1 to TRBJ2-1; D remains unclear. The CDR3 loop spans 15 amino acids. Trimming left V 0 bases short and J 6 bases short, with 13 bases between. CDR1 SGHRS and CDR2 YFSETQ come from the germline V gene. The DNA for the CDR3 is TGCGCCAGCAGCTTGGCCAGTAACACTTTCAATGAGCAGTTCTTC. Protein: CASSLASNTFNEQFF. The entire variable domain, with the rest obtained from reference TRBV5-1 and TRBJ2-1, is as follows: KAGVTQTPRYLIKTRGQQVTLSCSPISGHRSVSWYQQTPGQGLQFLFEYFSETQRNKGNFPGRFSGRQFSNSRSEMNVSTLELGDSALYLCASSLASNTFNEQFFGPGTRLTVL.

The gene calls are TRBV7-9 and TRBJ2-3, with 7 bases identical to TRBD2. Germline V gives CDR1 SEHNR, CDR2 FQNEAQ (reference sequence). This CDR3 contains 14 residues. V was clipped by 6 bases and J by 1 base; unmatched bases: 4. CDR3 sequence reads: CASRPGRGTDTQYF. The CDR3 DNA reads as TGTGCCAGCAGGCCAGGGAGGGGCACAGATACGCAGTATTTT.

This clonotype was detected a few times. CDR3 in amino acids: CASSSGAGQPQHF. CDR3 in DNA: TGTGCCAGCAGTTCAGGGGCAGGTCAGCCCCAGCATTTT. This sequence joins TRBV28 and TRBJ1-5; perhaps TRBD1 as D (6 bases). With 4 bases removed from V and 6 bases from J, the gap between germline ends came to 10 bases. This CDR3 comprises 13 residues. Germline V CDR1 and CDR2: MDHEN, SYDVKM. Using reference TRBV28 and TRBJ1-5 for the parts outside the CDR3, the full variable domain is DVKVTQSSRYLVKRTGEKVFLECVQDMDHENMFWYRQDPGLGLRLIYFSYDVKMKEKGDIPEGYSVSREKKERFSLILESASTNQTSMYLCASSSGAGQPQHFGDGTRLSIL.

This chain connects TRBV20-1 to TRBJ2-1; 9 bases are shared with TRBD2. Unmatched junction bases numbered 7, after V lost 6 bases and J lost 4 bases. This CDR3 is built from 14 residues. Germline loops: CDR1 DFQATT, CDR2 SNEGSKA (reference sequence). CDR3 DNA: TGCAGTGCCTTAGCGGGAGCGGGTTACAATGAGCAGTTCTTC. Amino acids: CSALAGAGYNEQFF.

V is TRBV9 and J is TRBJ2-1; 10 nucleotides agree with TRBD1. The germline CDR1 and CDR2 sequences are SGDLS and YYNGEE. The J segment lost 10 bases and the V segment lost 3 bases, leaving 10 bases of the junction unmatched. This CDR3 has 15 amino acids. The CDR3 coding sequence is TGTGCCAGCAGCGCTCCGGGACAGGGGTTAGGAGAGCAGTTCTTC. Translating gives CASSAPGQGLGEQFF.